This TCR beta chain was observed in a study of blood T cell repertoires in COVID-19. Study-level background: The United States, Italy and Spain provided the acute and convalescent COVID-19 samples. T cells, B-cell-depleted T cells, or PBMCs provided the cDNA or gDNA that served as material.

Assay used: immunoSEQ multiplex PCR; TCRdb lists only in-frame clones, some missing. The table records over 200,000 clones, 60% to 75% of them present only once. There are 16 residues in the CDR3. V gave up 6 bases and J gave up 1 base; unmatched junction bases: 9. Looked up from germline, CDR1 is SEHNR and CDR2 is FQNEAQ (reference sequence). Material for sequencing was peripheral blood. This TCR came from a woman of 80 years or more with acute or convalescent COVID-19. This rearrangement joins TRBV7-9 to TRBJ1-1; 9 nucleotides align to TRBD1. CDR3 amino acids: CASRHWGDRANTEAFF. The CDR3 DNA follows: TGTGCCAGCAGGCATTGGGGGGACAGGGCGAACACTGAAGCTTTCTTT. The full variable domain, rest sourced from reference TRBV7-9 and TRBJ1-1, is DTGVSQNPRHKITKRGQNVTFRCDPISEHNRLYWYRQTLGQGPEFLTYFQNEAQLEKSRLLSDRFSAERPKGSFSTLEIQRTEQGDSAMYLCASRHWGDRANTEAFFGQGTRLTVV.